The 17 T cell receptor beta chains listed next were all sequenced from one sample in a study of cytomegalovirus exposure and HLA in healthy donors. It was with 60 Vbeta and 13 Jbeta primers that the PCR ran. Produced via immunoSEQ multiplex PCR; TCRdb's table is partial and in-frame only. This repertoire includes around 140,000 clones. Sample: PBMCs. The receptors were sampled from a man between 18 and 29 years old in good health and CMV-seronegative.

The genes are TRBV6-6 and TRBJ1-5; tentative D call: TRBD1 (5 bases). Germline V gives CDR1 MNHNY, CDR2 SVGAGI (reference sequence). The CDR3 consists of 16 residues. Trimming stripped 3 bases from V and 0 bases from J, with 12 bases between. Written as DNA, the CDR3 is TGTGCCAGCAGTTATTCCAGGGTTGATAGCAATCAGCCCCAGCATTTT. Protein sequence: CASSYSRVDSNQPQHF.

The chain joins TRBV5-1 to TRBJ1-5; TRBD1 aligns across 10 bases. The germline V gene has CDR1 SGHRS and CDR2 YFSETQ. The CDR3 is 14 amino acids. V lost 4 bases to trimming and J lost 5 bases; unmatched junction nucleotides: 3. CDR3 DNA: TGCGCCAGCAGCGTCGGACAGGGGGATCAGCCCCAGCATTTT. It codes for CASSVGQGDQPQHF.

This chain links TRBV30 with TRBJ1-5, with a tentative D call TRBD1 (6 bases). Trimming pared 0 bases from V and 5 bases from J, leaving 8 bases between. Germline V lookup: CDR1 GTSNPN, CDR2 SVGIG (reference sequence). The CDR3 is made up of 13 amino acids. This chain's CDR3 is CAWSVGGDQPQHF. The DNA of the CDR3 is TGTGCCTGGAGTGTTGGGGGCGATCAGCCCCAGCATTTT.

The CDR3, as DNA: TGTGCCAGCAGTCCCTTTGGGAGCTCTGGAAACACCATATATTTT. It is translated as CASSPFGSSGNTIYF. The chain links TRBV27 to TRBJ1-3; D is ambiguous. The germline V and J ends were trimmed by 5 bases and 0 bases, with 11 bases remaining between them. The CDR3 contains 15 residues. Germline values: CDR1 MNHEY, CDR2 SMNVEV (reference sequence).

The genes are TRBV11-2 and TRBJ2-1, with D unclear. Trimming left V 0 bases short and J 1 base short, with 10 bases between. The CDR3 has 16 amino acids. The germline V gene encodes CDR1 SGHAT and CDR2 FQNNGV. CDR3 protein: CASSLDNPTSYNEQFF. In DNA, the CDR3 is TGTGCCAGCAGCTTAGACAACCCTACGTCCTACAATGAGCAGTTCTTC. Supplemented by reference TRBV11-2 and TRBJ2-1, the full variable domain reads EAGVAQSPRYKIIEKRQSVAFWCNPISGHATLYWYQQILGQGPKLLIQFQNNGVVDDSQLPKDRFSAERLKGVDSTLKIQPAKLEDSAVYLCASSLDNPTSYNEQFFGPGTRLTVL.

V and J are TRBV5-6 and TRBJ2-3; D unclear. Trimming took off 4 bases at V and 1 base at J, with 4 bases between the two ends. Germline assignment: CDR1 SGHDT and CDR2 YYEEEE. The CDR3 covers 12 residues. The CDR3 here is CASSPGTDTQYF. The CDR3 DNA sequence: TGTGCCAGCAGCCCGGGCACAGATACGCAGTATTTT.

The chain has TRBV6-5 and TRBJ2-7; tentatively, D is TRBD1 (5 bases). CDR1 MNHEY and CDR2 SVGAGI come from the germline V gene. This CDR3 contains 16 residues. V was shortened by 2 bases and J by 0 bases, with 14 bases between the two germline ends. CDR3 residues: CASSYAGSSFSYEQYF. The CDR3 region has the DNA TGTGCCAGCAGTTACGCAGGGTCCTCGTTCTCCTACGAGCAGTACTTC.

The chain uses TRBV5-1 and TRBJ2-5; TRBD1 aligns across 12 bases. CDR1 SGHRS and CDR2 YFSETQ come from the germline V gene. The CDR3 runs to 15 residues. V dropped 0 bases and J dropped 5; count of bases not matched to a gene: 2. The CDR3 spells CASSLVGQGAETQYF. In DNA form, the CDR3 reads TGCGCCAGCAGCTTGGTGGGACAGGGGGCGGAGACCCAGTACTTC.

This chain links TRBV7-9 with TRBJ2-7, with 7 bases lining up with TRBD2. Germline CDR1 reads SEHNR; CDR2 reads FQNEAQ (reference sequence). Unmatched junction bases numbered 12, after V lost 5 bases and J lost 5 bases. The CDR3 is made up of 15 amino acids. CDR3 bases: TGTGCCAGCAGCCCAAGACTAGCCGGCAGCCACGAGCAGTACTTC. Protein sequence: CASSPRLAGSHEQYF.

This sequence joins TRBV5-4 and TRBJ2-3; 7 nucleotides match TRBD1. The CDR3 has 15 amino acids. J gave up 5 bases and V 0 bases, and 6 bases lay outside the gene matches. Germline lookup yields CDR1 SGHNT and CDR2 YYREEE (reference sequence). CDR3 loop: CASSLVGGWQDTQYF. In DNA form, the CDR3 reads TGTGCCAGCAGCTTGGTAGGGGGCTGGCAAGATACGCAGTATTTT.

The chain couples TRBV30 to TRBJ1-2; the match to TRBD1 covers 7 bases. The CDR3 extends over 12 amino acids. Germline V CDR1 and CDR2: GTSNPN, SVGIG (reference sequence). Germline trimming cut 7 bases from V and 2 bases from J; bases unmatched to any gene: 4. The CDR3 is CASSQGNYGYTF. In DNA form, the CDR3 reads TGTGCCTCGTCACAGGGGAACTATGGCTACACCTTC. Looking up the rest from reference TRBV30 and TRBJ1-2 gives the full variable domain: SQTIHQWPATLVQPVGSPLSLECTVEGTSNPNLYWYRQAAGRGLQLLFYSVGIGQISSEVPQNLSASRPQDRQFILSSKKLLLSDSGFYLCASSQGNYGYTFGSGTRLTVV.

The chain carries TRBV30 and TRBJ1-6; the D gene is possibly TRBD1 (5 bases). Germline values: CDR1 GTSNPN, CDR2 SVGIG (reference sequence). The CDR3 spans 16 residues. The V gene lost 2 bases and the J gene lost 1 base, with 12 bases spanning the gap. The CDR3 sequence is CAWSSTGGSYNSPLHF. CDR3 coding DNA: TGTGCCTGGAGTTCAACAGGTGGATCCTATAATTCACCCCTCCACTTT.

To note about this clone: This sample includes further DNA sequences coding for the same CDR3. The chain uses TRBV5-1 and TRBJ2-7; 8 positions match TRBD1. Germline V CDR1 and CDR2: SGHRS, YFSETQ. V lost 4 bases, J lost 6 bases, and 6 bases stayed unmatched. The CDR3 is made up of 13 amino acids. CDR3: CASSQTDRGEQYF. CDR3 coding DNA: TGCGCCAGCAGCCAAACCGACAGGGGCGAGCAGTACTTC.

The V call is TRBV11-3, the J call TRBJ2-5, with 11 bases aligning to TRBD2. V gave up 1 base and J gave up 6 bases; unmatched junction bases: 4. Germline CDR1 is SGHNT and CDR2 is YENEEA. The CDR3 contains 15 residues. Here the CDR3 reads CASSLGTSGSQTQYF. The CDR3 nucleotides are TGTGCCAGCAGCTTAGGCACTAGCGGGAGCCAGACCCAGTACTTC.

The chain is built from TRBV19 and TRBJ2-5, with TRBD1 matching over 8 bases. J gave up 5 bases and V 4 bases, and 12 bases lay outside the gene matches. Germline-derived CDR1 and CDR2 are LNHDA and SQIVND (reference sequence). The CDR3 sequence is 16 residues long. DNA for the CDR3: TGTGCCAGTAGTACTCGACCGGGACAGGTTCGGGAGACCCAGTACTTC. Protein sequence: CASSTRPGQVRETQYF.

CDR3 in DNA: TGTGCCATCAGTGAAAGGACAGGGCCCTACGAGCAGTACTTC. It yields the protein CAISERTGPYEQYF. V gene TRBV10-3 combines with J gene TRBJ2-7, with 8 bases that match TRBD1. V shed 3 bases, J shed 2 bases, and the junction held 3 bases outside the gene matches. Germline CDR1 is ENHRY and CDR2 is SYGVKD. The CDR3 length is 14 residues.

The chain carries TRBV7-2 and TRBJ2-5; 7 bases are shared with TRBD1. Germline values: CDR1 SGHTA, CDR2 FQGNSA. CDR3 length: 15 residues. Germline trimming cut 4 bases from V and 3 bases from J; bases unmatched to any gene: 8. The CDR3 sequence: CASSSDRVGKETQYF. The DNA of the CDR3 is TGTGCCAGCAGCTCAGACAGGGTGGGGAAAGAGACCCAGTACTTC. The full variable domain, completed using reference TRBV7-2 and TRBJ2-5, is GAGVSQSPSNKVTEKGKDVELRCDPISGHTALYWYRQSLGQGLEFLIYFQGNSAPDKSGLPSDRFSAERTGGSVSTLTIQRTQQEDSAVYLCASSSDRVGKETQYFGPGTRLLVL.